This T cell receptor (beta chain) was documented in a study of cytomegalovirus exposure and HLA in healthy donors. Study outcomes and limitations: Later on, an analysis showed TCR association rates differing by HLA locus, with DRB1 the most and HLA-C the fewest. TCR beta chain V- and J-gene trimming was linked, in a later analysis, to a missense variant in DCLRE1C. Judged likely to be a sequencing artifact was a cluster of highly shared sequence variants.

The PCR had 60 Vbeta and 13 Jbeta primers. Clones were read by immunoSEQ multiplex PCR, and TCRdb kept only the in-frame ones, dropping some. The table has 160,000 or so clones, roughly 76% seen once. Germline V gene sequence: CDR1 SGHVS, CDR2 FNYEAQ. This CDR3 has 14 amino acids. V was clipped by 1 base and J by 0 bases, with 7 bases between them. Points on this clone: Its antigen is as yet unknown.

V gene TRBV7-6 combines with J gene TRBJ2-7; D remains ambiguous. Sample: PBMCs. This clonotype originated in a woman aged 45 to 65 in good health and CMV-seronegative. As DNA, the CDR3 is TGTGCCAGCAGCTTAGGCAGCGCCTCCTACGAGCAGTACTTC. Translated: CASSLGSASYEQYF.